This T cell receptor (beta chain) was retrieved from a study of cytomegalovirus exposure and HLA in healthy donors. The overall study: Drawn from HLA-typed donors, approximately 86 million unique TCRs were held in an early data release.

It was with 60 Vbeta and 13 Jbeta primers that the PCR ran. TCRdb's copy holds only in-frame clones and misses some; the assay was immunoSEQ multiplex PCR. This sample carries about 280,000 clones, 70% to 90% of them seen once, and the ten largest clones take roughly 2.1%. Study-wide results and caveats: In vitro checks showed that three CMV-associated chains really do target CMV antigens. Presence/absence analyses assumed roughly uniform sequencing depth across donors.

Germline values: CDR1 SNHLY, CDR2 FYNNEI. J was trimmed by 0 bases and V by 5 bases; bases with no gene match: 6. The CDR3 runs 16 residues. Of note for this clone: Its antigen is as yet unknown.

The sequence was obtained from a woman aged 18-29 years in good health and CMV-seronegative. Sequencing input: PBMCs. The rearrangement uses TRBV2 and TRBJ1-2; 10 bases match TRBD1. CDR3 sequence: CASSPTGGWSNYGYTF. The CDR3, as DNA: TGTGCCAGCAGTCCGACAGGGGGCTGGTCTAACTATGGCTACACCTTC. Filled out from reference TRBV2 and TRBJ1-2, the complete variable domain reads EPEVTQTPSHQVTQMGQEVILRCVPISNHLYFYWYRQILGQKVEFLVSFYNNEISEKSEIFDDQFSVERPDGSNFTLKIRSTKLEDSAMYFCASSPTGGWSNYGYTFGSGTRLTVV.